This entry lists 17 T cell receptor beta chains sequenced from one sample in a study of T cells in localized non-small cell lung cancer. Method: immunoSEQ multiplex PCR; TCRdb's copy keeps in-frame clones and lacks some. The sample lists around 2,400 clones; about 20% were seen once. Source: lung tumor tissue, taken before any cancer treatment. The receptors were gathered from a man aged 35-75 years with stage I lung adenocarcinoma.

This clone showed up just a few times. The chain carries TRBV6-8 and TRBJ2-7, with TRBD1 matching over 10 bases. Trimming took 5 bases from V and 3 from J; bases not matched to a gene: 4. This CDR3 is built from 14 residues. CDR1 and CDR2 (germline): MNHGY, SAAAGT. Here the CDR3 DNA reads TGTGCCAGCAGTGCGGACAGGGGGTACTACGAGCAGTACTTC. It translates to CASSADRGYYEQYF.

The V call is TRBV28, the J call TRBJ1-1, with 8 nucleotides matching TRBD1. In germline, CDR1 is MDHEN, CDR2 SYDVKM. After removal of 5 bases from V and 4 bases from J, the junction contained 3 bases not matched to a gene. The CDR3 has 13 amino acids. CDR3 nucleotide sequence: TGTGCCAGCAGTGGGGGACAGGTCACTGAAGCTTTCTTT. Residues: CASSGGQVTEAFF.

The chain is built from TRBV15 and TRBJ1-6; D gene uncertain. This CDR3 has 14 residues. Trimming took off 1 base at V and 6 bases at J, with 7 bases between the two ends. Germline V lookup: CDR1 LNHNV, CDR2 YYDKDF (reference sequence). The CDR3 region is CATSRGQRNSPLHF. CDR3 coding DNA: TGTGCCACCAGCAGAGGGCAGCGTAATTCACCCCTCCACTTT.

This clone occurred a few times. The chain recombines TRBV11-3 with TRBJ1-4, with 7 bases identical to TRBD1. Trimming at V came to 3 bases and at J to 5 bases, leaving 9 bases not matched to a gene. The CDR3 consists of 16 residues. Germline V gene lookup returns CDR1 SGHNT and CDR2 YENEEA. CDR3 DNA sequence: TGTGCCAGCAGCTTGGGGGGGACAGCGACCAATGAAAAACTGTTTTTT. Residues: CASSLGGTATNEKLFF. The full variable domain, in which reference TRBV11-3 and TRBJ1-4 provide the parts outside the CDR3, is EAGVVQSPRYKIIEKKQPVAFWCNPISGHNTLYWYLQNLGQGPELLIRYENEEAVDDSQLPKDRFSAERLKGVDSTLKIQPAELGDSAVYLCASSLGGTATNEKLFFGSGTQLSVL.

In its sample, this clone is medium-sized. V usage is TRBV7-8 and J usage is TRBJ2-7; the D is unclear. Germline values: CDR1 SGHVS, CDR2 FQNEAQ. Between the trimmed V and J ends, which lost 10 bases and 1 base, there was a span of 14 bases. The CDR3 extends over 13 amino acids. CDR3 amino acids: CATTKGDSYEQYF. CDR3 coding DNA: TGTGCCACCACCAAAGGCGATTCCTACGAGCAGTACTTC.

This clone ranks as medium-sized. V and J are TRBV6-8 and TRBJ1-2; D is undetermined. The CDR3 length is 13 residues. With 8 bases removed from V and 8 bases from J, the gap between germline ends came to 18 bases. Germline CDR1 is MNHGY and CDR2 is SAAAGT. CDR3 nucleotide sequence: TGTGCCAGCTCTGTAGCCGGGAGCTACGGCTACACCTTC. Residues: CASSVAGSYGYTF.

This sequence joins TRBV11-3 and TRBJ1-1; the match to TRBD1 covers 9 bases. CDR3 length: 18 amino acids. Germline V lookup: CDR1 SGHNT, CDR2 YENEEA. Losses at the gene ends were 6 bases for V and 0 bases for J; bases not matched to a gene: 14. The CDR3 sequence is CASSGRGQGRGVNTEAFF. As DNA, the CDR3 is TGTGCCAGCAGTGGTCGTGGACAGGGGCGAGGGGTGAACACTGAAGCTTTCTTT.

CDR3 sequence reads: CAVSTGQGYSAFF. The CDR3 region has the DNA TGTGCCGTCAGTACGGGGCAGGGTTATTCAGCTTTCTTT. This chain links TRBV28 with TRBJ1-1, with TRBD1 as a possible D gene (5 bases). The CDR3 extends over 13 amino acids. Trimming removed 11 bases at V and 10 bases at J, with 23 bases between. CDR1 is MDHEN, CDR2 SYDVKM, per germline. The full variable domain, with the rest looked up from reference TRBV28 and TRBJ1-1, is DVKVTQSSRYLVKRTGEKVFLECVQDMDHENMFWYRQDPGLGLRLIYFSYDVKMKEKGDIPEGYSVSREKKERFSLILESASTNQTSMYLCAVSTGQGYSAFFGQGTRLTVV.

The rearrangement uses TRBV29-1 and TRBJ2-5; tentative D call: TRBD2 (6 bases). Germline assignment: CDR1 SQVTM and CDR2 ANQGSEA. V lost 5 bases to trimming and J lost 4 bases, with 20 bases between them. The CDR3 totals 15 residues. CDR3 DNA sequence: TGCAGCGTTATTATTGGGGCCGGGAGCGGAGAGACCCAGTACTTC. It translates to CSVIIGAGSGETQYF.

This clone was counted ten times or more. The J gene is TRBJ1-2, the V gene TRBV7-1; D uncertain. TRBV7-1 is given ORF status, its function remaining uncertain. The CDR3 runs to 13 residues. Trimming removed 4 bases at V and 7 bases at J, with 13 bases between. DNA of the CDR3: TGTGCCAGCAGCTTCATCGGGGAAGCTGGCTACACCTTC. Its protein is CASSFIGEAGYTF.

The J gene is TRBJ2-7, the V gene TRBV18; TRBD2 aligns across 9 bases. CDR1 is KGHSH and CDR2 is LQKENI in the germline V gene. This CDR3 comprises 14 residues. V was pared by 6 bases and J by 6 bases, with 9 bases of the junction left unmatched. The CDR3 nucleotides read TGTGCCAGCTCTAGCGGGGGCCCCGGGGGCGAGCAGTACTTC. Its translation is CASSSGGPGGEQYF.

V is TRBV11-3 and J is TRBJ1-2, with TRBD1 matching 7 bases. J gave up 4 bases and V 2 bases, and 13 bases lay outside the gene matches. The CDR3 loop spans 17 amino acids. Looked up from germline, CDR1 is SGHNT and CDR2 is YENEEA. CDR3 sequence (DNA): TGTGCCAGCAGCTTAAAAGAAAGACGGGACAGTGTCTATGGCTACACCTTC. Its translation: CASSLKERRDSVYGYTF.

The rearrangement uses TRBV15 and TRBJ2-2; maybe TRBD2 (6 bases). The CDR3 loop spans 17 amino acids. Trimming cost V 1 base and J 2 bases, with 14 bases left between them. The germline V gene encodes CDR1 LNHNV and CDR2 YYDKDF (reference sequence). The CDR3 coding sequence is TGTGCCACCAGCAGAGGGGCTGGGAGGACAAACACCGGGGAGCTGTTTTTT. It encodes CATSRGAGRTNTGELFF.

V gene TRBV18 combines with J gene TRBJ2-7; TRBD1 is a possible D gene (6 bases). The ends were cut back, 5 bases at V and 2 bases at J, with 13 bases in the middle. From germline, CDR1 is KGHSH and CDR2 LQKENI. This CDR3 region has 14 residues. The CDR3 loop is CASSSVPGAYEQYF. CDR3 nucleotides: TGTGCCAGCTCATCGGTCCCAGGGGCCTACGAGCAGTACTTC.

On this clone: The junction differs from germline at one of its ends, possibly a read error. This chain connects TRBV6-8 to TRBJ2-7; possible D gene TRBD1, 6 bases. The CDR3 is 14 amino acids. Germline lookup yields CDR1 MNHGY and CDR2 SAAAGT. The CDR3 DNA reads as TGTGCCATCAGTAAGGACAGTACCCTCGGAGAGCAGTACTTC. Encoded protein: CAISKDSTLGEQYF.

J is TRBJ2-1 and V is TRBV28; 11 nucleotides line up with TRBD2. The CDR3 sequence is 16 residues long. The germline V gene has CDR1 MDHEN and CDR2 SYDVKM. V was pared by 7 bases and J by 12 bases, with 17 bases of the junction left unmatched. The CDR3 coding sequence is TGTGCCAGCAACCGACTAGCGGGACGTCCCGGTGATCGGCAGTTCTTC. Translation gives CASNRLAGRPGDRQFF.

V gene TRBV29-1 combines with J gene TRBJ2-1; 9 bases line up with TRBD2. The V gene end was trimmed by 4 bases and the J gene end by 4 bases; junction bases not matched to a gene: 8. This CDR3 has 15 amino acids. The germline V gene has CDR1 SQVTM and CDR2 ANQGSEA. The DNA of the CDR3 is TGCAGCGTTGGACGTTCGACTAGCGGTTACAATGAGCAGTTCTTC. Protein sequence: CSVGRSTSGYNEQFF.